This T cell receptor (beta chain) was observed in a study of T cell changes during pregnancy in multiple sclerosis. This clone occurred once. The method was immunoSEQ multiplex PCR; TCRdb's version includes in-frame clones alone and lacks a portion of them. Here the sample spans some 87,000 clones, around 92% being singletons. The trim removed 6 bases at V and 4 bases at J, leaving 5 bases unmatched. In germline, CDR1 is MDHEN, CDR2 SYDVKM. The CDR3 has 13 residues. The gene calls are TRBV28 and TRBJ1-2; TRBD1 aligns across 7 bases. This TCR was sampled from a female donor with multiple sclerosis, enrolled in a pregnancy study. The sample was peripheral blood, taken in the first trimester of pregnancy. Here the CDR3 DNA reads TGTGCCAGCAGGCCCGGGACAGCCTATGGCTACACCTTC. Translation: CASRPGTAYGYTF.